This T cell receptor beta chain derives from a study of post-analysis software for immune sequencing data. Points from the study as a whole: Strong co-clustering by F measure was seen for same-batch samples. Patients carried roughly 5 TRBV segments more frequently than controls did, and TRBV5-6, TRBV5-1 and TRBV20-1 were among them. Patients with multiple sclerosis recorded significantly lower normalized Chao1 diversity than controls, the study found.

Germline V gene sequence: CDR1 SEHNR, CDR2 FQNEAQ (reference sequence). V shed 5 bases, J shed 7 bases, and the junction held 4 bases outside the gene matches. There are 14 residues in the CDR3. The TCR beta cDNA libraries contained unique molecular identifiers. Out of 1 to 10 million T cells, roughly 0.5 million cDNA molecules were generated. TCRdb independently ran MiXCR on the PCR reads; one entry per CDR3 protein. The table lists roughly 580,000 distinct CDR3 sequences, about 40% of them singletons. Notes on this clonotype: The antigen is not known.

Sequenced sample: blood. This receptor was identified in a girl aged 10 to 17 with multiple sclerosis. This rearrangement joins TRBV7-9 to TRBJ2-1; 11 bases are a match to TRBD2. CDR3 sequence: CASSQGLAENEQFF. The CDR3 bases are TGTGCCAGCAGCCAGGGACTAGCGGAGAATGAGCAGTTCTTC.